This T cell receptor beta chain was profiled in a study of somatic mutations in cytotoxic T cells in rheumatoid arthritis. Across the whole study: A roughly 32 ml EDTA sample of patient blood was drawn right after diagnosis, before any treatment.

A word on this clone: Its antigen is still unknown.

Measured with immunoSEQ multiplex PCR; TCRdb has only the in-frame clones, and not every one. Altogether 15,000 to 20,000 clones are present, around 80% being singletons, with the ten largest covering around 9.3%. Trimming took off 3 bases at V and 5 bases at J, with 8 bases between the two ends. The CDR3 is 13 residues long. CDR1 and CDR2 (germline): SSHAT, FNYEAQ (reference sequence). Researchers isolated CD4+ and CD8+ cells by positive magnetic bead selection and then checked their purity by flow cytometry. Findings of the study overall: Rheumatoid arthritis patients, but not healthy controls, exhibited increasing CD8+ clonality with age.

V is TRBV7-7 and J is TRBJ2-1; D is uncertain. Source material: CD8+ T cells sorted from blood. This receptor was taken from an adult with rheumatoid arthritis. CDR3: CASSFNQDNEQFF. The CDR3 nucleotides are TGTGCCAGCAGCTTCAACCAGGACAATGAGCAGTTCTTC.